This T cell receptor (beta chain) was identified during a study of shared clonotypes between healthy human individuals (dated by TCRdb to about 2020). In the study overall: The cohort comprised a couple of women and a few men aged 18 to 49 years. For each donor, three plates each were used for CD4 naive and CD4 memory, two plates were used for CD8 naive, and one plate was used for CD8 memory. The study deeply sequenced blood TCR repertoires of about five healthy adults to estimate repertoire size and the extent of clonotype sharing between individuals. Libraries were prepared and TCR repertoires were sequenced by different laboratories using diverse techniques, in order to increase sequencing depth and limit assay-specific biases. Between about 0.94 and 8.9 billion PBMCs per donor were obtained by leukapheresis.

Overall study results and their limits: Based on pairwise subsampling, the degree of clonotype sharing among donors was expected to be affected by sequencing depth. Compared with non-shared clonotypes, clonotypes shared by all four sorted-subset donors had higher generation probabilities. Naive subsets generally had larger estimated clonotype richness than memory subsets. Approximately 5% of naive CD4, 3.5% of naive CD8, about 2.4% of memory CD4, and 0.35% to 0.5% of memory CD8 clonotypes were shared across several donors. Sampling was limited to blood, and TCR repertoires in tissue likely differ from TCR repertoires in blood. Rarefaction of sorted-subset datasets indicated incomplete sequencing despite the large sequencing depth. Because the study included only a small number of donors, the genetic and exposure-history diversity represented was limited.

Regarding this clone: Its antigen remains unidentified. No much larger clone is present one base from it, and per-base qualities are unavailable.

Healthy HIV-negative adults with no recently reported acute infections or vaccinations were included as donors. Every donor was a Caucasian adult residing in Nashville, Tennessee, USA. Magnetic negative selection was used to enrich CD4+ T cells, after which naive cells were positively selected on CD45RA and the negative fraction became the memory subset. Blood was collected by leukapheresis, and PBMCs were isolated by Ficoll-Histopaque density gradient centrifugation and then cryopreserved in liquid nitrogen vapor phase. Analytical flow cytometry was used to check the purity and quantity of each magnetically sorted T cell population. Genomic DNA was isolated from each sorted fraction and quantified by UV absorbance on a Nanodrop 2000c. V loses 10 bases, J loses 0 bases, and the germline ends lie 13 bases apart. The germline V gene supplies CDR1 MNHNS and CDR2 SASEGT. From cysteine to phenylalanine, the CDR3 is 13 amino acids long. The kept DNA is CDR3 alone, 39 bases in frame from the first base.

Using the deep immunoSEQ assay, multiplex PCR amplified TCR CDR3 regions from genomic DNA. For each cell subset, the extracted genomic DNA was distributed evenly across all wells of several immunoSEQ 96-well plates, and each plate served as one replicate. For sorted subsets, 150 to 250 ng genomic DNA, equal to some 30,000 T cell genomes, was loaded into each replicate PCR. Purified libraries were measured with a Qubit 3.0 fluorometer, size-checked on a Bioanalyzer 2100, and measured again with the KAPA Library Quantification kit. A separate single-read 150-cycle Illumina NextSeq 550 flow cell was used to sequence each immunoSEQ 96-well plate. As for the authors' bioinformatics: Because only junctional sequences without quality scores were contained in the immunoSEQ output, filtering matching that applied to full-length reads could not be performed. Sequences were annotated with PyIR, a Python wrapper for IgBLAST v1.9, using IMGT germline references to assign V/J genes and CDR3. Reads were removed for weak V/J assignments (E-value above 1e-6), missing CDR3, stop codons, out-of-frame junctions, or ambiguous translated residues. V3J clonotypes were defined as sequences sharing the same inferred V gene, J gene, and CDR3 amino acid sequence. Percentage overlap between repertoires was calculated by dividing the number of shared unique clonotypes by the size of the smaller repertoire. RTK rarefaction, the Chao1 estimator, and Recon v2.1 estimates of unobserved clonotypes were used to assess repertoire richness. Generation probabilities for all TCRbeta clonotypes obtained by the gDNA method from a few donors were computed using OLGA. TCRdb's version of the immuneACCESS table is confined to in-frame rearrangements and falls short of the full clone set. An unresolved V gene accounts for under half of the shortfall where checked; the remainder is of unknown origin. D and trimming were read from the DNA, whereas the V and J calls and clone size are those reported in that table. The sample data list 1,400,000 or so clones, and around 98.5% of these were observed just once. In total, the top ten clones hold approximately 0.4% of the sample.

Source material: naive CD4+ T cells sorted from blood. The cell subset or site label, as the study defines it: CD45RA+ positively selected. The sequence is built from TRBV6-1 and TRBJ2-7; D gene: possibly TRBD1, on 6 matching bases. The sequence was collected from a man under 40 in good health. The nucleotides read TGTGCCACCTCTGGACAGTCCTCCTACGAGCAGTACTTC. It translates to CATSGQSSYEQYF.